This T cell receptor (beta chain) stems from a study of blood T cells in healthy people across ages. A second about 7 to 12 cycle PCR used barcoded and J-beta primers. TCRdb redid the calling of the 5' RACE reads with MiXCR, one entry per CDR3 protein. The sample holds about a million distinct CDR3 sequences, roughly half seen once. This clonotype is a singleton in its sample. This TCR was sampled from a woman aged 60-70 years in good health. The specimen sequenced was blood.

As DNA, the CDR3 is TGTGCCAGCAGTAACAGGGGAGGGAACACTGAAGCTTTCTTT. Its translation is CASSNRGGNTEAFF. The chain joins TRBV6-1 to TRBJ1-1; 7 bases agree with TRBD1. CDR1 MNHNS and CDR2 SASEGT come from the germline V gene. The V segment lost 5 bases and the J segment 1 base; nucleotides outside the gene matches: 4. CDR3 length equals 14 residues.